This T cell receptor beta chain is from a study of breast tumors, draining lymph nodes, adjacent tissues. MiXCR, applied by TCRdb to the multiplex PCR reads, yields one record per CDR3 protein. The table includes some 52,000 distinct CDR3 sequences, roughly 39% detected once. The V end was cut by 6 bases, the J end by 0 bases, with 15 bases between. CDR1 and CDR2 (germline): MNHEY, SVGAGI. This CDR3 has 15 residues. The sample holds many counts of this clonotype. Its target is not known. Overall study results and limits: Data only fit, rather than demonstrated, lymph node origin of most tumor T cells. The data were judged consistent with most tumor T cells coming from lymph node and expanding in tumor. Tumor TCR diversity was below lymph nodes but above nontumor tissue.

This sequence originates from a female donor with breast cancer. Some clones in this sample may be carry-over from other donors' samples. Sequencing was done on a sample of breast tumor tissue. The chain recombines TRBV6-5 with TRBJ2-7; TRBD1 might be the D (5 bases). CDR3: CASSRTGVSSYEQYF. The CDR3 DNA follows: TGTGCCAGCAGCAGAACAGGCGTAAGCTCCTACGAGCAGTACTTC.